The clone carrying this T cell receptor beta chain was seen a handful of times. Its antigen remains unidentified. TCRdb re-called the 5' RACE reads through MiXCR, storing one row per CDR3 protein. In the table there are about 480,000 distinct CDR3 sequences, approximately 17% of which are singletons. These data belong to a study of CD8 T cells in ankylosing spondylitis. V lost 0 bases, J lost 4 bases, and 11 bases lay in between. In germline, CDR1 is MNHNS, CDR2 SASEGT. The CDR3 is made up of 15 amino acids. Whole-study results and caveats: Characteristic of ankylosing spondylitis blood, it appeared, was a TCR beta motif comprising roughly 8 highly homologous variants.

The TCR was taken from a male donor with ankylosing spondylitis. This chain connects TRBV6-1 to TRBJ2-3, with D tentatively TRBD2 (5 bases). The material sequenced was blood, either unsorted or a sorted T cell fraction (not recorded which). The CDR3 DNA sequence: TGTGCCAGCAGTGAAGCAGGTGCGGGCTCAGATACGCAGTATTTT. Translating it yields CASSEAGAGSDTQYF.